Following are 18 T cell receptor beta chains from one sample sequenced in a study of cytomegalovirus exposure and HLA in healthy donors. PCR employed 60 Vbeta and 13 Jbeta primers. Sequencing used immunoSEQ multiplex PCR; TCRdb keeps in-frame clones, though not all of them. The table includes 150,000 to 200,000 clones, 60% to 80% detected once. The specimen was PBMCs. All receptors come from a man between 18 and 29 years old in good health and CMV-seropositive.

This chain links TRBV7-2 with TRBJ2-7, with a weak D call TRBD2 (5 bases). CDR1 and CDR2 (germline): SGHTA, FQGNSA. This CDR3 is built from 12 residues. V lost 5 bases to trimming and J lost 6 bases, with 11 bases between them. This chain's CDR3 is CASSPGLSEQYF. CDR3 bases: TGTGCCAGCAGCCCCGGACTCAGCGAGCAGTACTTC. The whole variable domain, remainder taken from reference TRBV7-2 and TRBJ2-7, is GAGVSQSPSNKVTEKGKDVELRCDPISGHTALYWYRQSLGQGLEFLIYFQGNSAPDKSGLPSDRFSAERTGGSVSTLTIQRTQQEDSAVYLCASSPGLSEQYFGPGTRLTVT.

CDR3 in amino acids: CASSLGPPNQPQHF. Here the CDR3 DNA reads TGTGCCAGCAGTTTGGGGCCACCCAATCAGCCCCAGCATTTT. The rearrangement joins TRBV6-5 to TRBJ1-5; TRBD1 might be the D (5 bases). Per germline, CDR1 MNHEY and CDR2 SVGAGI. The CDR3 consists of 14 residues. V was clipped by 4 bases and J by 3 bases, with 10 bases between them.

The V call is TRBV27, the J call TRBJ2-3; TRBD2 aligns across 7 bases. The V and J ends lost 6 bases and 3 bases, in that order; junction bases with no gene match: 9. The germline V gene encodes CDR1 MNHEY and CDR2 SMNVEV (reference sequence). The CDR3 extends over 15 amino acids. The DNA of the CDR3 is TGTGCCAGCAGCCCCCGGGGGGTTGGAACAGATACGCAGTATTTT. Encoded protein: CASSPRGVGTDTQYF.

This chain links TRBV28 with TRBJ2-7, with 9 positions matching TRBD1. The V segment lost 6 bases and the J segment 6 bases; nucleotides outside the gene matches: 12. CDR3 length equals 15 residues. Germline lookup yields CDR1 MDHEN and CDR2 SYDVKM. The chain's CDR3 is CASSQPGTGWPEQYF. CDR3 bases: TGTGCCAGCAGCCAACCCGGGACAGGGTGGCCCGAGCAGTACTTC.

V is TRBV29-1 and J is TRBJ2-1; the D gene is possibly TRBD2 (6 bases). Germline assignment: CDR1 SQVTM and CDR2 ANQGSEA. The CDR3 has 10 residues. V shed 6 bases and J shed 8 bases, with 8 bases lying between them. This CDR3 reads CSVWRDEQFF. The CDR3 DNA follows: TGCAGCGTCTGGAGGGATGAGCAGTTCTTC.

For this clone: One end of the junction varies from germline; a read error may be responsible. V gene TRBV29-1 combines with J gene TRBJ1-4, with a possible D match to TRBD1 (5 bases). The CDR3 loop spans 15 amino acids. Germline V gene data show CDR1 as SQVTM and CDR2 as ANQGSEA. The CDR3 spells CSGRSSAGPNEELFF. The DNA for the CDR3 is TGCAGCGGAAGGAGCAGCGCAGGGCCGAATGAAGAACTGTTTTTT. The full variable domain, in which reference TRBV29-1 and TRBJ1-4 provide the parts outside the CDR3, is SAVISQKPSRDICQRGTSLTIQCQVDSQVTMMFWYRQQPGQSLTLIATANQGSEATYESGFVIDKFPISRPNLTFSTLTVSNMSPEDSSIYLCSGRSSAGPNEELFFGSGTQLSVL.

The chain uses TRBV7-8 and TRBJ2-7; 8 nucleotides align to TRBD1. The V gene end was trimmed by 4 bases and the J gene end by 7 bases; junction bases not matched to a gene: 12. Germline V CDR1 and CDR2: SGHVS, FQNEAQ. This CDR3 region has 15 residues. CDR3: CASSSPTTGASEQYF. CDR3 in DNA: TGTGCCAGCAGCTCCCCGACGACAGGGGCCTCAGAGCAGTACTTC.

DNA for the CDR3: TGTGCCAGCAGTGAAGATCAATGGCAGGGGGCGAACGAGCAGTACTTC. Protein: CASSEDQWQGANEQYF. The rearrangement uses TRBV6-1 and TRBJ2-7, with TRBD1 identical over 8 bases. This CDR3 contains 16 residues. J was trimmed by 5 bases and V by 1 base; bases with no gene match: 10. Germline CDR1 and CDR2: MNHNS and SASEGT.

The V call is TRBV7-8, the J call TRBJ2-7, with unresolved D. Trimming shortened V by 6 bases and J by 1 base, and 7 bases separated the two germline ends. The CDR3 is made up of 12 amino acids. The germline V gene encodes CDR1 SGHVS and CDR2 FQNEAQ. CDR3 coding DNA: TGTGCCAGCAGGGGCAGTTCCTACGAGCAGTACTTC. This sequence encodes CASRGSSYEQYF.

Concerning this clone: At one end, the junction sequence differs from germline, possibly due to a read error. The chain carries TRBV28 and TRBJ1-1, with D possibly being TRBD1 (5 bases). Per germline, CDR1 MDHEN and CDR2 SYDVKM. This CDR3 region has 14 residues. CDR3 residues: CASSPRQLKTEAFF. Written as DNA, the CDR3 is TGTGCCAGCAGCCCGAGACAGTTGAAAACTGAAGCTTTCTTT.

The chain couples TRBV9 to TRBJ2-3; D is uncertain. The germline gives CDR1 SGDLS, CDR2 YYNGEE. The germline V and J ends were trimmed by 1 base and 2 bases, with 11 bases remaining between them. This CDR3 region has 15 residues. The CDR3 region is CASSVSSVPTDTQYF. CDR3 in DNA: TGTGCCAGCAGCGTAAGCTCCGTTCCCACAGATACGCAGTATTTT.

The V call is TRBV6-4, the J call TRBJ2-1; perhaps TRBD2 as D (5 bases). Per the germline V gene, CDR1 is MRHNA and CDR2 is SNTAGT. V was clipped by 4 bases and J by 8 bases, with 15 bases between them. The CDR3 is made up of 14 amino acids. CDR3 sequence reads: CASSVRGDVDEQFF. The CDR3 DNA reads as TGTGCCAGCAGTGTACGGGGTGACGTGGATGAGCAGTTCTTC.

Only a few counts were recorded for this clone. The rearrangement joins TRBV4-1 to TRBJ1-1; no clear D. Germline V gene sequence: CDR1 MGHRA, CDR2 YSYEKL. This CDR3 spans 12 amino acids. Between the trimmed V and J ends, which lost 4 bases and 9 bases, there was a span of 12 bases. CDR3 sequence (DNA): TGCGCCAGCAGCCCAGATGAGAGTAAAGCTTTCTTT. Translated: CASSPDESKAFF.

The CDR3, as DNA: TGTGCCAGCAGCTCTAGCGGGGGCACAGATACGCAGTATTTT. Amino acid sequence: CASSSSGGTDTQYF. This chain joins TRBV9 and TRBJ2-3; 9 positions match TRBD2. Germline CDR1 reads SGDLS; CDR2 reads YYNGEE. The CDR3 has 14 residues. J gave up 1 base and V 4 bases, and 1 base lay outside the gene matches.

The rearrangement uses TRBV6-1 and TRBJ2-7; 7 bases map to TRBD1. The CDR3 has 15 amino acids. Trimming cost V 6 bases and J 6 bases; bases outside gene matches: 14. CDR1 and CDR2 (germline): MNHNS, SASEGT. CDR3 sequence reads: CASRLRGSGQSEQYF. DNA for the CDR3: TGTGCCAGCAGACTACGGGGTTCGGGACAGAGCGAGCAGTACTTC.

The chain couples TRBV5-5 to TRBJ2-6; 9 bases line up with TRBD1. The germline V gene has CDR1 SGHKS and CDR2 YYEKEE (reference sequence). There are 19 residues in the CDR3. After removal of 4 bases from V and 0 bases from J, the junction contained 11 bases not matched to a gene. The CDR3 region is CASSPTRTGVFSGANVLTF. The DNA for the CDR3 is TGTGCCAGCAGCCCGACCCGGACAGGGGTGTTCTCTGGGGCCAACGTCCTGACTTTC.

This clone has more than one count but fewer than ten. The rearrangement uses TRBV5-1 and TRBJ1-1; D may be TRBD1 (5 bases). The V end was cut by 1 base, the J end by 1 base, with 8 bases between. The germline gives CDR1 SGHRS, CDR2 YFSETQ. The CDR3 has 14 amino acids. The CDR3 nucleotides are TGCGCCAGCAGCTTGTCAGGGCCGAACACTGAAGCTTTCTTT. Translated, it gives CASSLSGPNTEAFF.

The chain employs TRBV28 and TRBJ2-7, with 7 bases that match TRBD2. The V gene's germline CDR1 is MDHEN and CDR2 SYDVKM. V was clipped by 7 bases and J by 2 bases; unmatched bases: 11. The CDR3 is 15 residues long. The CDR3 DNA reads TGTGCCAGCACTGAGGCGGGAGCGGGCCCCTACGAGCAGTACTTC. The encoded protein is CASTEAGAGPYEQYF.